The rows below give T cell receptor beta chains drawn from one sample of a study of CD8 T cells in ankylosing spondylitis. TCRdb passed the 5' RACE reads through MiXCR, listing each CDR3 protein once. Of 700,000 or so distinct CDR3 sequences listed, roughly 20% are singletons. Sequencing input: blood, either unsorted or a sorted T cell fraction (not recorded which). These receptors were collected from a male donor with ankylosing spondylitis. The CDR3 runs from the conserved cysteine through the conserved F or W. Fields, in order: D gene, clone size, J gene, V gene, CDR3 protein, CDR3 DNA. The D gene is left open where the match is weak. Expanded clones get a size class; other rows say once, few or many, or leave the size out.

TRBD2	.	TRBJ2-3	TRBV18	CASTLAGETDTQYF	TGTGCCAGCACCCTAGCGGGGGAAACAGATACGCAGTATTTT
TRBD2	.	TRBJ2-3	TRBV11-2	CASSLSIAGPYTDTQYF	TGTGCCAGCAGCCTGTCGATAGCGGGCCCTTACACAGATACGCAGTATTTT
.	.	TRBJ2-7	TRBV6-2/TRBV6-3	CASSTGWGSYEQYF	TGTGCCAGCAGCACAGGGTGGGGGTCCTACGAGCAGTACTTC
.	.	TRBJ1-6	TRBV11-2	CASSRRVGAYNSPLHF	TGTGCCAGCAGCCGCAGGGTAGGGGCCTATAATTCACCCCTCCACTTT
.	few	TRBJ2-2	TRBV20-1	CSAQPEDSNTGELFF	TGCAGTGCCCAGCCCGAGGACTCCAACACCGGGGAGCTGTTTTTT
.	few	TRBJ2-2	TRBV12-3/TRBV12-4	CASSLHPVRTGELFF	TGTGCCAGCAGTTTACACCCTGTGAGGACCGGGGAGCTGTTTTTT
.	.	TRBJ1-1	TRBV29-1	CSVAGWSTEAFF	TGCAGCGTGGCAGGGTGGTCCACTGAAGCTTTCTTT
.	.	TRBJ1-5	TRBV6-5	CASSYSGQAQPQHF	TGTGCCAGCAGTTACTCGGGACAAGCTCAGCCCCAGCATTTT
.	.	TRBJ2-5	TRBV20-1	CSATANGAQYF	TGCAGTGCGACCGCAAACGGGGCCCAGTACTTC
.	few	TRBJ2-2	TRBV10-3	CAIIGAPNTGELFF	TGTGCCATCATTGGGGCACCGAACACCGGGGAGCTGTTTTTT
TRBD1	.	TRBJ2-3	TRBV7-9	CASSLLSGTGYDTQYF	TGTGCCAGCAGCTTACTTTCCGGGACAGGGTATGACACGCAGTATTTT
TRBD2	.	TRBJ2-7	TRBV2	CASSVRTSGRTSYEQYF	TGTGCCAGCAGTGTGCGGACTAGCGGGAGGACGAGCTACGAGCAGTACTTC
TRBD1	few	TRBJ1-3	TRBV4-1	CASSQQGAGGNTIYF	TGCGCCAGCAGCCAACAGGGGGCAGGAGGAAACACCATATATTTT
TRBD1	.	TRBJ2-7	TRBV12-3/TRBV12-4	CASSPKRTGPYEQYF	TGTGCCAGCAGTCCCAAAAGGACAGGGCCCTACGAGCAGTACTTC
.	many	TRBJ2-7	TRBV10-3	CATVGGRSYEQYF	TGTGCCACCGTCGGGGGACGGTCCTACGAGCAGTACTTC
.	many	TRBJ2-7	TRBV5-1	CASSSGPGHYEQYF	TGCGCCAGCAGCTCGGGCCCGGGACACTACGAGCAGTACTTC
.	many	TRBJ2-2	TRBV12-3/TRBV12-4	CASSVTGELFF	TGTGCCAGCAGTGTCACGGGGGAGCTGTTTTTT
.	few	TRBJ2-5	TRBV5-1	CASSHGLGPLGGETQYF	TGCGCCAGCAGCCACGGTCTTGGGCCCCTAGGAGGAGAGACCCAGTACTTC
.	.	TRBJ2-3	TRBV27	CASSLIGRGREPRFRKDTQYF	TGTGCCAGCAGTTTAATCGGGCGGGGGCGCGAGCCGAGATTCAGGAAAGATACGCAGTATTTT
.	many	TRBJ1-2	TRBV27	CASRITGKGYGYTF	TGTGCCAGCAGAATAACAGGGAAAGGCTATGGCTACACCTTC